This record looks at one TCR beta chain sequence and its context. The antigen is unknown. The sample comes from a study of T cell responses to AZD1222 COVID-19 vaccine. Method: immunoSEQ multiplex PCR; TCRdb's copy keeps in-frame clones and lacks some. The table lists 140,000 to 150,000 clones, 85% to 90% of them singletons, with roughly 1.7% in the top ten. Overall study findings and caveats: Spike-specific TCR depth and breadth grew after two AZD1222 doses. Donors, mostly white British, included more females; clonal diversity was possibly underestimated. In all cases, repertoires were sampled only after the peak T cell response.

The TCR was taken from an adult in good health. Material: peripheral blood, obtained on day 0 of AZD1222 vaccination.

CDR3 protein: CASSRAGQDEQFF. CDR3 sequence (DNA): TGTGCCAGTAGTCGGGCAGGTCAGGATGAGCAGTTCTTC. The chain recombines TRBV19 with TRBJ2-1; D is unclear. From germline, CDR1 is LNHDA and CDR2 SQIVND (reference sequence). The V and J ends lost 5 bases and 8 bases respectively, with 13 bases between them. The CDR3 loop spans 13 amino acids.